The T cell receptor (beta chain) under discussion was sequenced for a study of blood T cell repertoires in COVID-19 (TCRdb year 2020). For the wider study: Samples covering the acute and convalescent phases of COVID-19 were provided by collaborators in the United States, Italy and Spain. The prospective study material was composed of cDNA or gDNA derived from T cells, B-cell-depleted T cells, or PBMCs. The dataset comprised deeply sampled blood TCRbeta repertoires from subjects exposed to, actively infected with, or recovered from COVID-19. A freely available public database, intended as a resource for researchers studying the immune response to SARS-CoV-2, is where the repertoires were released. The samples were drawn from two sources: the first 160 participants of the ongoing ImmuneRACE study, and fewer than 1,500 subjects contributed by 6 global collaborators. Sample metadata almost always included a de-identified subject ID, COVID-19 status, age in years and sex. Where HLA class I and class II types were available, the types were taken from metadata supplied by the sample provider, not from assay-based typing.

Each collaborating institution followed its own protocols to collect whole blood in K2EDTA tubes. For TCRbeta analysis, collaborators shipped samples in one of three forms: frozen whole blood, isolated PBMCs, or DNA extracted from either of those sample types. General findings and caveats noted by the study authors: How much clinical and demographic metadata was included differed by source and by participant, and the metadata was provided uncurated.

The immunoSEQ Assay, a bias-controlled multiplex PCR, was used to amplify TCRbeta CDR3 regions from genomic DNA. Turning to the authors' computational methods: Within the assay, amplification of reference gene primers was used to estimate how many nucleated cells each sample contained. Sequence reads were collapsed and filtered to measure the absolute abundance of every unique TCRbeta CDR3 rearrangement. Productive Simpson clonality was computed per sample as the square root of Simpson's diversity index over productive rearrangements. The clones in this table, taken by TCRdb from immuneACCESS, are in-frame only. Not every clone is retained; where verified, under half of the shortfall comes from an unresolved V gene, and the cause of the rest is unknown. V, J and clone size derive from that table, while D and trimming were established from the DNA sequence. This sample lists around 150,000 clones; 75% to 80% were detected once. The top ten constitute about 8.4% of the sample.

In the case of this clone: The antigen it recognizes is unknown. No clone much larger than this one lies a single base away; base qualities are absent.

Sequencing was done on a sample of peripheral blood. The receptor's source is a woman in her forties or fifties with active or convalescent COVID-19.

CDR3 protein: CSVEWGQGYGYTF. The DNA reads TGCAGCGTTGAATGGGGACAGGGCTATGGCTACACCTTC. This chain is built from TRBV29-1 and TRBJ1-2, with TRBD1 identical over 9 junction bases. Looking up the germline V gene yields CDR1 SQVTM and CDR2 ANQGSEA. Clipping removes 2 bases from V and 4 bases from J, with 2 as the unmatched junction base count. The CDR3 measures 13 amino acids from cysteine to phenylalanine. Only the CDR3 DNA stays, 39 bases, in frame from base 1.